The 26 T cell receptor beta chains presented below share a single source sample, sequenced in a study of Ad26.COV2.S vaccination and SARS-CoV-2 variants. Generated by immunoSEQ multiplex PCR, the TCRdb table keeps only in-frame clones and is missing some. Among 87,000 or so clones, 82% were seen once, and the ten largest hold around a sixth. Sequenced material: peripheral blood, taken after recovery from COVID-19. Receptors originate from a human donor who had recovered from COVID-19.

The V call is TRBV18, the J call TRBJ2-3, with D perhaps TRBD1 (5 bases). Germline V gives CDR1 KGHSH, CDR2 LQKENI. V lost 5 bases to trimming and J lost 0 bases, with 6 bases between them. This CDR3 spans 13 amino acids. CDR3 DNA: TGTGCCAGCTCAGACAGTAGCACAGATACGCAGTATTTT. It yields the protein CASSDSSTDTQYF.

The chain employs TRBV27 and TRBJ2-2; the D gene is possibly TRBD1 (6 bases). CDR1 is MNHEY and CDR2 is SMNVEV in the germline V gene (reference sequence). V lost 8 bases to trimming and J lost 1 base, with 8 bases between them. CDR3 length equals 13 residues. CDR3 protein: CASLGQNTGELFF. In nucleotides, the CDR3 is TGTGCCAGCCTGGGACAGAACACCGGGGAGCTGTTTTTT.

This chain joins TRBV24-1 and TRBJ1-2, with no clear D. Trimming took 7 bases from V and 5 from J, leaving 13 bases between them. The germline gives CDR1 KGHDR, CDR2 SFDVKD. The CDR3 contains 13 residues. CDR3 sequence: CATSDAPAYGYTF. CDR3 coding DNA: TGTGCCACCAGCGACGCTCCCGCGTATGGCTACACCTTC.

The rearrangement uses TRBV27 and TRBJ2-7; D not resolved. CDR1 and CDR2 (germline): MNHEY, SMNVEV (reference sequence). V was clipped by 3 bases and J by 2 bases, with 8 bases between them. The CDR3 has 13 residues. The CDR3 protein is CASSLTLAYEQYF. The CDR3 DNA is TGTGCCAGCAGTTTGACACTCGCCTACGAGCAGTACTTC.

CDR3 in amino acids: CASSEQGSSGNTIYF. In nucleotides, the CDR3 is TGCGCCAGCAGTGAGCAGGGGTCCTCTGGAAACACCATATATTTT. V gene TRBV10-1 combines with J gene TRBJ1-3; D might be TRBD1 (6 bases). V gave up 2 bases and J gave up 0 bases, with 8 bases separating them. From germline, CDR1 is WNHNN and CDR2 SYGVQD (reference sequence). The CDR3 is 15 residues long.

This rearrangement joins TRBV25-1 to TRBJ2-1; TRBD1 matches 7 bases. The CDR3 is 15 amino acids. CDR1 is MGHDK and CDR2 is SYGVNS in the germline V gene. J lost 10 bases, V lost 2 bases, and 11 bases had no gene match. The CDR3 loop is CASSEPTGFFGEQFF. The CDR3 coding sequence is TGTGCCAGCAGTGAACCGACAGGGTTTTTCGGCGAGCAGTTCTTC.

This clone was counted between two and nine times. As DNA, the CDR3 is TGTGCCAGCAGCCAAGAGCCTAGAGGCACAGATACGCAGTATTTT. The encoded protein is CASSQEPRGTDTQYF. This sequence joins TRBV4-2 and TRBJ2-3, with no clear D. V was trimmed by 0 bases and J by 1 base, leaving 8 bases between them. From germline, CDR1 is LGHNA and CDR2 YNFKEQ. The CDR3 has 15 residues.

This chain connects TRBV19 to TRBJ1-1, with 7 positions matching TRBD1. V dropped 3 bases and J dropped 3; count of bases not matched to a gene: 10. Germline V gives CDR1 LNHDA, CDR2 SQIVND (reference sequence). CDR3 length: 16 residues. CDR3 protein: CASSMNTGVTDTEAFF. In DNA, the CDR3 is TGTGCCAGTAGTATGAATACAGGGGTTACGGACACTGAAGCTTTCTTT.

This clone has only a few counts. This chain uses TRBV12-3 or TRBV12-4 with TRBJ1-6; D ambiguous. This CDR3 region has 12 residues. V lost 9 bases to trimming and J lost 6 bases, with 9 bases between them. The CDR3 loop reads CASRQANSPLHF. The CDR3 DNA follows: TGTGCCAGTCGACAAGCTAATTCACCCCTCCACTTT.

This sequence joins TRBV11-2 and TRBJ1-1, with TRBD1 identical over 8 bases. The CDR3 covers 15 residues. Germline CDR1 reads SGHAT; CDR2 reads FQNNGV. V lost 4 bases to trimming and J lost 2 bases; unmatched junction nucleotides: 6. CDR3 amino acids: CASSSRTGTNTEAFF. The DNA for the CDR3 is TGTGCCAGCAGCTCCCGGACAGGGACCAACACTGAAGCTTTCTTT.

The chain employs TRBV4-1 and TRBJ1-5; D not resolved. The CDR3 runs 16 residues. The V end was cut by 2 bases, the J end by 5 bases, with 16 bases between. The germline V gene has CDR1 MGHRA and CDR2 YSYEKL. CDR3 in amino acids: CASSQYYGSKYQPQHF. The CDR3 DNA reads as TGCGCCAGCAGCCAATACTACGGGAGCAAATATCAGCCCCAGCATTTT.

The gene calls are TRBV7-3 and TRBJ2-2; TRBD2 matches at 8 bases. Per the germline V gene, CDR1 is SGHTA and CDR2 is FQGTGA. The V and J ends lost 2 bases and 7 bases, in that order; junction bases with no gene match: 12. CDR3 length: 17 residues. In DNA, the CDR3 is TGTGCCAGCAGCTTATTCCCTCCGGGGGCGGGAGGCGGGGAGCTGTTTTTT. Its protein product is CASSLFPPGAGGGELFF.

As DNA, the CDR3 is TGTGCCAGCAGCTCAGACAGGGGGACGAACACCGGGGAGCTGTTTTTT. As protein: CASSSDRGTNTGELFF. This chain joins TRBV7-6 and TRBJ2-2; 9 nucleotides agree with TRBD1. V lost 4 bases to trimming and J lost 0 bases; unmatched junction nucleotides: 3. The length of the CDR3 is 16 residues. Per the germline V gene, CDR1 is SGHVS and CDR2 is FNYEAQ.

This sequence joins TRBV19 and TRBJ1-5, with TRBD1 identical over 7 bases. After removal of 4 bases from V and 0 bases from J, the junction contained 6 bases not matched to a gene. CDR3 length equals 16 residues. CDR1 and CDR2 from the germline V gene are LNHDA and SQIVND (reference sequence). The CDR3 DNA is TGTGCCAGTAGTAGGAGGGACAGTCGTAGCAATCAGCCCCAGCATTTT. Translation: CASSRRDSRSNQPQHF.

This rearrangement joins TRBV9 to TRBJ2-1, with D possibly matching TRBD1 (6 bases). Germline CDR1 reads SGDLS; CDR2 reads YYNGEE. V was trimmed by 2 bases and J by 2 bases, leaving 11 bases between them. The CDR3 loop spans 15 amino acids. CDR3 residues: CASSVRQETYNEQFF. The CDR3 region has the DNA TGTGCCAGCAGCGTCCGACAGGAGACCTACAATGAGCAGTTCTTC.

The chain employs TRBV5-1 and TRBJ1-1; D is undetermined. The CDR3 is 14 amino acids. The germline V gene encodes CDR1 SGHRS and CDR2 YFSETQ. With 1 base removed from V and 6 bases from J, the gap between germline ends came to 13 bases. CDR3 region: CASSLSPGWAEAFF. CDR3 nucleotides: TGCGCCAGCAGCTTGTCTCCGGGTTGGGCTGAAGCTTTCTTT.

The chain uses TRBV7-2 and TRBJ2-5; no definite D call. CDR1 is SGHTA, CDR2 FQGNSA, per germline. This CDR3 region has 14 residues. With 1 base removed from V and 5 bases from J, the gap between germline ends came to 11 bases. CDR3 in amino acids: CASSLGSGDETQYF. The CDR3 nucleotides read TGTGCCAGCAGCTTAGGATCAGGAGATGAGACCCAGTACTTC.

The chain has TRBV6-2 or TRBV6-3 and TRBJ1-1; D is perhaps TRBD1 (5 bases). The CDR3 covers 17 residues. The germline V and J ends were trimmed by 2 bases and 0 bases, with 16 bases remaining between them. The germline gives CDR1 MNHEY, CDR2 SVGEGT. The CDR3, as DNA: TGTGCCAGCAGTTACGGTGGTTCCCAGGGTATGAACACTGAAGCTTTCTTT. Its protein product is CASSYGGSQGMNTEAFF.

This clone was seen more than once but under ten times. The chain carries TRBV15 and TRBJ1-5; perhaps TRBD1 as D (5 bases). V dropped 3 bases and J dropped 3 bases, with 12 bases sitting between them. This CDR3 has 15 residues. Germline V gene data show CDR1 as LNHNV and CDR2 as YYDKDF (reference sequence). DNA of the CDR3: TGTGCCACCAGCAGGAGATTAGGGGACAATCAGCCCCAGCATTTT. This encodes CATSRRLGDNQPQHF.

The CDR3 loop reads CASSLAATDTQYF. CDR3 DNA: TGTGCCAGTAGTCTGGCGGCCACAGATACGCAGTATTTT. The chain couples TRBV19 to TRBJ2-3; D remains unclear. The CDR3 covers 13 residues. V was cut by 5 bases and J by 2 bases, with 8 bases left in between. Germline CDR1 reads LNHDA; CDR2 reads SQIVND (reference sequence).

The chain uses TRBV27 and TRBJ2-6, with D possibly TRBD1 on 5 matching bases. The CDR3 length is 15 residues. Trimming took off 5 bases at V and 4 bases at J, with 12 bases between the two ends. The germline CDR1 and CDR2 sequences are MNHEY and SMNVEV (reference sequence). The CDR3 DNA is TGTGCCAGCAGTCCCCAGGGTTCCGGGGCCAACGTCCTGACTTTC. This translates into CASSPQGSGANVLTF.

The chain couples TRBV2 to TRBJ2-2; TRBD2 is a possible D gene (5 bases). V gave up 7 bases and J gave up 0 bases, with 6 bases separating them. The germline gives CDR1 SNHLY, CDR2 FYNNEI. This CDR3 contains 13 residues. The CDR3 DNA reads TGTGCCAGCAAGGGAGCGAACACCGGGGAGCTGTTTTTT. Protein sequence: CASKGANTGELFF.

The gene calls are TRBV6-1 and TRBJ1-5, with 8 bases aligning to TRBD1. The CDR3 has 13 amino acids. CDR1 is MNHNS and CDR2 is SASEGT in the germline V gene. The V gene end was trimmed by 3 bases and the J gene end by 5 bases; junction bases not matched to a gene: 0. The CDR3 loop reads CASSDRGHQPQHF. The CDR3 DNA reads TGTGCCAGCAGTGACAGGGGGCATCAGCCCCAGCATTTT.

This chain links TRBV10-3 with TRBJ2-1, with D possibly TRBD1 on 7 matching bases. CDR1 is ENHRY, CDR2 SYGVKD, per germline. V lost 6 bases and J lost 3, with 12 bases in between. The CDR3 is made up of 14 amino acids. The CDR3 spells CAISPGGLYNEQFF. CDR3 sequence (DNA): TGTGCCATCAGCCCAGGGGGGCTCTACAATGAGCAGTTCTTC.

The chain joins TRBV2 to TRBJ2-1; 10 nucleotides agree with TRBD2. The CDR3 covers 15 residues. The trim removed 7 bases at V and 8 bases at J, leaving 11 bases unmatched. Germline CDR1 is SNHLY and CDR2 is FYNNEI. This CDR3 reads CASKPASGSPHEQFF. The CDR3 DNA sequence: TGTGCCAGCAAACCGGCTAGCGGGAGTCCCCATGAGCAGTTCTTC. The complete variable domain, with remaining parts taken from reference TRBV2 and TRBJ2-1, reads EPEVTQTPSHQVTQMGQEVILRCVPISNHLYFYWYRQILGQKVEFLVSFYNNEISEKSEIFDDQFSVERPDGSNFTLKIRSTKLEDSAMYFCASKPASGSPHEQFFGPGTRLTVL.

This clone has only a few counts. J is TRBJ2-1 and V is TRBV19; D not certain. The germline CDR1 and CDR2 sequences are LNHDA and SQIVND (reference sequence). The ends were cut back, 7 bases at V and 0 bases at J, with 10 bases in the middle. The CDR3 totals 14 residues. The CDR3 sequence: CASKPDPSYNEQFF. CDR3 in DNA: TGTGCCAGTAAACCGGACCCCTCCTACAATGAGCAGTTCTTC.